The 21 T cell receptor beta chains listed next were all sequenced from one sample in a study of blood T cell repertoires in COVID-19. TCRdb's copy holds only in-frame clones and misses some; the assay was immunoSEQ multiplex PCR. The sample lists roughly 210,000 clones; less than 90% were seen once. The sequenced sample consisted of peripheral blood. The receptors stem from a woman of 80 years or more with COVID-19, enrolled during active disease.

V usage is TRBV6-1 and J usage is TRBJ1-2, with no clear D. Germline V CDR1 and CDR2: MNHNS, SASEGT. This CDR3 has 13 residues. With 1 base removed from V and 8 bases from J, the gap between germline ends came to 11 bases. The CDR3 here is CASSEVGRRGYTF. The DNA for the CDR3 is TGTGCCAGCAGTGAAGTGGGCAGACGGGGCTACACCTTC.

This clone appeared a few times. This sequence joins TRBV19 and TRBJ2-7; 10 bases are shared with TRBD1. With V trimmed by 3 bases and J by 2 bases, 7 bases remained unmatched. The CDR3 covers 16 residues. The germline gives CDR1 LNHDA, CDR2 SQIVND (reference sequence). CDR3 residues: CASSIGGDRGTYEQYF. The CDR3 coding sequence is TGTGCCAGTAGTATTGGGGGGGACAGGGGTACCTACGAGCAGTACTTC.

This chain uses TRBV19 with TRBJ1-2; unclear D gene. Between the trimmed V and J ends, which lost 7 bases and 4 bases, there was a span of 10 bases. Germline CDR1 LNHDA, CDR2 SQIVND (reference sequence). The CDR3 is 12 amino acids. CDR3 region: CASIGGRYGYTF. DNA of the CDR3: TGTGCCAGTATCGGAGGCCGCTATGGCTACACCTTC.

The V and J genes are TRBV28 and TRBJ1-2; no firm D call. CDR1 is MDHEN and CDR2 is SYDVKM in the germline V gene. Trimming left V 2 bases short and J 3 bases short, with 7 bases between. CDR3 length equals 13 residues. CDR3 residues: CASSLLEDYGYTF. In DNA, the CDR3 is TGTGCCAGCAGTTTACTGGAGGACTATGGCTACACCTTC.

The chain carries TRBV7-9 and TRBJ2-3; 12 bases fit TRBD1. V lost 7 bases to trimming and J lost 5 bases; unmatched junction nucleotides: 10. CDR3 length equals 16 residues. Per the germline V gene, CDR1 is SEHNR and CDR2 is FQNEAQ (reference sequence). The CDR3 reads CASTKGTGGGVDTQYF. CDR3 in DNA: TGTGCCAGCACCAAAGGGACAGGGGGCGGAGTAGATACGCAGTATTTT.

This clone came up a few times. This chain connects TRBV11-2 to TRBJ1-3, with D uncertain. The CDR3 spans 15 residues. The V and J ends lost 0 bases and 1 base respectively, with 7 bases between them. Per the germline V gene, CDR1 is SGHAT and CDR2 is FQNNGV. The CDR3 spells CASSLDFGSGNTIYF. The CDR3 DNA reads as TGTGCCAGCAGCTTAGATTTCGGGTCTGGAAACACCATATATTTT.

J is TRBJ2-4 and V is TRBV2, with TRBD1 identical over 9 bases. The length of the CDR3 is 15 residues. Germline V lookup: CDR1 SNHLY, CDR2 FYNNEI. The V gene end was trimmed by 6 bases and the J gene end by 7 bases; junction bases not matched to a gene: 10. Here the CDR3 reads CASRGQGPSRNIQYF. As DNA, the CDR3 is TGTGCCAGCAGGGGACAGGGACCCTCCAGGAACATTCAGTACTTC. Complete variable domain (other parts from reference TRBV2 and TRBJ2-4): EPEVTQTPSHQVTQMGQEVILRCVPISNHLYFYWYRQILGQKVEFLVSFYNNEISEKSEIFDDQFSVERPDGSNFTLKIRSTKLEDSAMYFCASRGQGPSRNIQYFGAGTRLSVL.

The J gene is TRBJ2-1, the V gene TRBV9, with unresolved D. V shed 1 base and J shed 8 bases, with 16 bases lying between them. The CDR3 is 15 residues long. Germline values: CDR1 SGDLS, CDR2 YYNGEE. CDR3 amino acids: CASSVPGLRSDEQFF. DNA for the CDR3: TGTGCCAGCAGCGTACCCGGCCTCCGGAGCGATGAGCAGTTCTTC.

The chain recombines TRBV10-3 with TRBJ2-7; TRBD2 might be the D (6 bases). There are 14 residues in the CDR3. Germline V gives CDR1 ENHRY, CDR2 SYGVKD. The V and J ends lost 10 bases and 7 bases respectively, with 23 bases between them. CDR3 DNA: TGTGCCACTAGGGACCGCGAGGATGGAGGGGAGCAGTACGTC. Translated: CATRDREDGGEQYV.

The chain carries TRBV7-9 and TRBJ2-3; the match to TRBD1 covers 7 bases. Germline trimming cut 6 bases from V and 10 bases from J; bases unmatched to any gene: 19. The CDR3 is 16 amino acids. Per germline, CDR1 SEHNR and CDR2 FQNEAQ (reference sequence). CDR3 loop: CASRYGTVIQIGAQYF. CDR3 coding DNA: TGTGCCAGCAGATACGGGACAGTTATTCAGATAGGTGCGCAGTATTTT.

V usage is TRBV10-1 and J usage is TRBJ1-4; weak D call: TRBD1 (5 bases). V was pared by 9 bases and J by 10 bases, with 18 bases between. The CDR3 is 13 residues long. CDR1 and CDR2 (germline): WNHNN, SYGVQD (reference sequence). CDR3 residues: CASPTGGGRKLFF. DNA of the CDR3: TGCGCCAGTCCGACGGGGGGAGGGAGAAAACTGTTTTTT.

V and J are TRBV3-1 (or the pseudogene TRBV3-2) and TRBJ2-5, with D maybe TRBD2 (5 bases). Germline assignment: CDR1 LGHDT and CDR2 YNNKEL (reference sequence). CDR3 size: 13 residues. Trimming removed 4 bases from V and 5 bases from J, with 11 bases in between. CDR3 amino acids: CASSPGGAETQYF. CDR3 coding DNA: TGTGCCAGCAGCCCCGGAGGCGCGGAGACCCAGTACTTC.

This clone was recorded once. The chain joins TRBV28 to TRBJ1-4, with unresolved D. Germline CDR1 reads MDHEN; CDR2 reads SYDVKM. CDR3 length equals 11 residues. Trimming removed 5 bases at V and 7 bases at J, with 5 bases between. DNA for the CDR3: TGTGCCAGCAGTGTTCGTGAAAAACTGTTTTTT. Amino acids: CASSVREKLFF.

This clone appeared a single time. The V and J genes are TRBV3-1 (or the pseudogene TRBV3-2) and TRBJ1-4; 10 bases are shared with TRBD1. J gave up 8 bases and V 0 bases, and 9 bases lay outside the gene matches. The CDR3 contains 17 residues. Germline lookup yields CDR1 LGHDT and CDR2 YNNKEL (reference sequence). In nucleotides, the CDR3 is TGTGCCAGCAGCCAAGATCCTTCGGGACAGGGGAGGGAAAAACTGTTTTTT. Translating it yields CASSQDPSGQGREKLFF.

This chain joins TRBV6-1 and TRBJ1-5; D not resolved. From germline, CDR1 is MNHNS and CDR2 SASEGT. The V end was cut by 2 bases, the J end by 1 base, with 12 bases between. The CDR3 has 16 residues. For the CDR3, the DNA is TGTGCCAGCAGTGAATCAGTATCGATAAGCAATCAGCCCCAGCATTTT. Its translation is CASSESVSISNQPQHF.

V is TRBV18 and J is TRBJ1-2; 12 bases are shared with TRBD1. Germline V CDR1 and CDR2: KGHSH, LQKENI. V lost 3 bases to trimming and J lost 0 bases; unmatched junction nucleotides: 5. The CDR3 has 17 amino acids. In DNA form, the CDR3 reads TGTGCCAGCTCACCGGGACAGGGGGCTAGAGCTAACTATGGCTACACCTTC. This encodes CASSPGQGARANYGYTF.

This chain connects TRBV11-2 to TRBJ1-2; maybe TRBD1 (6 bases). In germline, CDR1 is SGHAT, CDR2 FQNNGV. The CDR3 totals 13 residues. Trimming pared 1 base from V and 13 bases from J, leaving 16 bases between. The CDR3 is CASSLGYFDRSTF. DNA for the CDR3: TGTGCCAGCAGCTTAGGCTACTTCGACAGGTCCACCTTC.

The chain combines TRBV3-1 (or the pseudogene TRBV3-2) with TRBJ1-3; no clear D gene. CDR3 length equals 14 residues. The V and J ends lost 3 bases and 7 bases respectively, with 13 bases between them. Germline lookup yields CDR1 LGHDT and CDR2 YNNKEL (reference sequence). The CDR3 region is CASSQGAHGNTIYF. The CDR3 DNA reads TGTGCCAGCAGCCAGGGAGCACACGGGAACACCATATATTTT.

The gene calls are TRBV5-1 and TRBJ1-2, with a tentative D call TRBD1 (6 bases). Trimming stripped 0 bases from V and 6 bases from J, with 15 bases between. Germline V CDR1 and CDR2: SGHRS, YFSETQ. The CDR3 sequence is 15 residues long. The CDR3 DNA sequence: TGCGCCAGCAGCTTGGATGCAGGGGCGCGTGATGGCTACACCTTC. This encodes CASSLDAGARDGYTF.

CDR3 protein: CASRRERGFYEQYF. CDR3 DNA sequence: TGTGCCAGCAGACGGGAAAGAGGGTTCTACGAGCAGTACTTC. The V call is TRBV27, the J call TRBJ2-7; a possible D gene is TRBD2 (5 bases). The V gene lost 6 bases and the J gene lost 3 bases, with 15 bases spanning the gap. CDR1 is MNHEY and CDR2 is SMNVEV in the germline V gene (reference sequence). This CDR3 comprises 14 residues.

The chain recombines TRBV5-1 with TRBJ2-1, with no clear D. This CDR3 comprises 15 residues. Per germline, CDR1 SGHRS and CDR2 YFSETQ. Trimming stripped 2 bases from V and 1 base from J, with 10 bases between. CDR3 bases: TGCGCCAGCAGCTTCATAGTCGATTCCTACAATGAGCAGTTCTTC. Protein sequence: CASSFIVDSYNEQFF.